The next 29 T cell receptor beta chains were all read from a single sample in a study of blood T cell repertoires in COVID-19. Using immunoSEQ multiplex PCR, the repertoire was profiled, and TCRdb retains in-frame clones only, with some absent. The repertoire holds around 370,000 clones, with 75% to 90% as singletons. The specimen sequenced was peripheral blood. The source is a woman aged 45-65 years with COVID-19, enrolled during active disease.

This clone was found a few times. This rearrangement joins TRBV7-8 to TRBJ2-6, with 9 bases fitting TRBD1. V trimming: 4 bases; J trimming: 0 bases; junction bases outside the gene matches: 10. CDR1 is SGHVS, CDR2 FQNEAQ, per germline. This CDR3 spans 19 amino acids. CDR3 loop: CASSWPRDRESSGANVLTF. Here the CDR3 DNA reads TGTGCCAGCAGCTGGCCTCGGGACAGGGAAAGCTCTGGGGCCAACGTCCTGACTTTC.

The DNA of the CDR3 is TGCGCCAGCAGCTTGGTTGCTAGCGGGAGAGAGCAGTACTTC. Protein product: CASSLVASGREQYF. The chain is built from TRBV5-1 and TRBJ2-7, with 10 positions matching TRBD2. Germline values: CDR1 SGHRS, CDR2 YFSETQ. Trimming removed 0 bases from V and 7 bases from J; junction bases left unmatched: 4. CDR3 length: 14 amino acids.

The rearrangement links TRBV19 to TRBJ1-1; a possible D gene is TRBD1 (6 bases). V lost 7 bases, J lost 8 bases, and 14 bases lay in between. The CDR3 length is 12 residues. Germline values: CDR1 LNHDA, CDR2 SQIVND (reference sequence). CDR3 in DNA: TGTGCCAGTACCACAGACAGGCGCGAAGCTTTCTTT. Translation: CASTTDRREAFF.

The count of this clone is one. The rearrangement joins TRBV18 to TRBJ2-5; D gene ambiguous. CDR1 is KGHSH, CDR2 LQKENI, per germline. This CDR3 contains 13 residues. V shed 3 bases and J shed 3 bases, with 8 bases lying between them. CDR3 sequence: CASSPRPKETQYF. CDR3 bases: TGTGCCAGCTCACCGCGCCCAAAAGAGACCCAGTACTTC.

This chain uses TRBV10-3 with TRBJ1-2; D unclear. CDR3 length: 16 amino acids. Germline lookup yields CDR1 ENHRY and CDR2 SYGVKD. V shed 2 bases and J shed 4 bases, with 17 bases lying between them. The CDR3 DNA reads as TGTGCCATCAGTGAGCCCCCCGGCTCTGGAGGCTATGGCTACACCTTC. Translated, it gives CAISEPPGSGGYGYTF.

V is TRBV7-3 and J is TRBJ2-1; 14 bases match TRBD2. This CDR3 has 18 residues. V lost 4 bases and J lost 5; bases outside the gene matches: 10. Germline CDR1 reads SGHTA; CDR2 reads FQGTGA. In nucleotides, the CDR3 is TGTGCCAGCAGCTCCAAACCGGGACTAGCGGGAGCAAACAATGAGCAGTTCTTC. Its translation is CASSSKPGLAGANNEQFF. The full variable domain, with the rest looked up from reference TRBV7-3 and TRBJ2-1, is GAGVSQTPSNKVTEKGKYVELRCDPISGHTALYWYRQSLGQGPEFLIYFQGTGAADDSGLPNDRFFAVRPEGSVSTLKIQRTERGDSAVYLCASSSKPGLAGANNEQFFGPGTRLTVL.

The CDR3 sequence: CASSLEREQFF. The CDR3 DNA is TGTGCCAGCAGTTTGGAGCGGGAGCAGTTCTTC. The chain is built from TRBV12-3 or TRBV12-4 and TRBJ2-1; D might be TRBD2 (5 bases). CDR3 length equals 11 residues. The ends were cut back, 3 bases at V and 10 bases at J, with 7 bases in the middle.

This rearrangement joins TRBV5-6 to TRBJ1-1, with D unclear. Trimming removed 5 bases from V and 0 bases from J, with 8 bases in between. CDR3 size: 13 residues. In germline, CDR1 is SGHDT, CDR2 YYEEEE. CDR3 DNA: TGTGCCAGCAGGCGGATCATGAACACTGAAGCTTTCTTT. Encoded protein: CASRRIMNTEAFF. Combining the CDR3 with reference TRBV5-6 and TRBJ1-1 gives the whole variable domain DAGVTQSPTHLIKTRGQQVTLRCSPKSGHDTVSWYQQALGQGPQFIFQYYEEEERQRGNFPDRFSGHQFPNYSSELNVNALLLGDSALYLCASRRIMNTEAFFGQGTRLTVV.

V and J are TRBV4-2 and TRBJ2-5, with 10 bases that match TRBD2. V trimming: 4 bases; J trimming: 5 bases; junction bases outside the gene matches: 4. The germline V gene encodes CDR1 LGHNA and CDR2 YNFKEQ. The CDR3 loop spans 14 amino acids. The CDR3 DNA is TGTGCCAGCAGCCGCCGGGGACTAGCGGAGACCCAGTACTTC. It translates to CASSRRGLAETQYF.

V is TRBV5-6 and J is TRBJ1-1; D unclear. V lost 0 bases and J lost 5, with 8 bases in between. Germline CDR1 reads SGHDT; CDR2 reads YYEEEE. The CDR3 consists of 13 residues. The CDR3 protein is CASSLAPKTEAFF. In DNA form, the CDR3 reads TGTGCCAGCAGCTTGGCCCCAAAAACTGAAGCTTTCTTT.

This chain uses TRBV27 with TRBJ1-1; unclear D gene. This CDR3 has 14 residues. The germline gives CDR1 MNHEY, CDR2 SMNVEV (reference sequence). Trimming cost V 6 bases and J 0 bases, with 11 bases left between them. The CDR3 bases are TGTGCCAGCAGGAATCACGGGATGAACACTGAAGCTTTCTTT. It is translated as CASRNHGMNTEAFF.

The V and J genes are TRBV19 and TRBJ1-6, with D possibly matching TRBD1 (6 bases). CDR1 is LNHDA, CDR2 SQIVND, per germline (reference sequence). Trimming removed 10 bases at V and 8 bases at J, with 24 bases between. This CDR3 comprises 16 residues. CDR3 DNA: TGTGCCACCGGAAGGGGCTGGCAGGGGAGATATTCACCCCTCCACTTT. Amino acid sequence: CATGRGWQGRYSPLHF.

The V and J genes are TRBV6-5 and TRBJ2-7, with TRBD1 matching 9 bases. Germline V gives CDR1 MNHEY, CDR2 SVGAGI. V lost 5 bases and J lost 3; bases outside the gene matches: 8. The CDR3 loop spans 15 amino acids. The CDR3 protein is CASSRDRDKSYEQYF. The CDR3 region has the DNA TGTGCCAGCAGTCGGGACAGGGACAAAAGCTACGAGCAGTACTTC.

V gene TRBV6-5 combines with J gene TRBJ2-1, with 10 bases lining up with TRBD1. Losses at the gene ends were 6 bases for V and 14 bases for J; bases not matched to a gene: 4. Germline assignment: CDR1 MNHEY and CDR2 SVGAGI. CDR3 length: 11 residues. CDR3 bases: TGTGCCAGCAGATCCGGGACAGGGGAGTTCTTC. Translation gives CASRSGTGEFF.

This CDR3 is CASSLQGAYGYTF. The CDR3 DNA follows: TGTGCCAGCAGTCTCCAGGGGGCTTATGGCTACACCTTC. The genes are TRBV6-5 and TRBJ1-2, with 8 bases aligning to TRBD1. This CDR3 has 13 residues. Germline CDR1 reads MNHEY; CDR2 reads SVGAGI. V shed 5 bases and J 5 bases; nucleotides not matched to a gene: 4.

This clone is a singleton in its sample. The rearrangement uses TRBV5-6 and TRBJ1-2; D is undetermined. Germline CDR1 reads SGHDT; CDR2 reads YYEEEE. The CDR3 is 15 residues long. V was clipped by 4 bases and J by 2 bases, with 15 bases between them. The CDR3 reads CASSTRGPSNYGYTF. The CDR3 DNA reads as TGTGCCAGCAGCACCCGAGGGCCAAGCAACTATGGCTACACCTTC.

This clone has a single count. The rearrangement uses TRBV7-3 and TRBJ2-3; D uncertain. The CDR3 runs 15 residues. V lost 1 base and J lost 1, with 9 bases in between. Germline CDR1 is SGHTA and CDR2 is FQGTGA. The CDR3, as DNA: TGTGCCAGCAGCTTAATGGTTTCGGGCACAGATACGCAGTATTTT. The encoded protein is CASSLMVSGTDTQYF.

The chain carries TRBV5-5 and TRBJ1-2; a weak D match, TRBD1 (5 bases). The V gene's germline CDR1 is SGHKS and CDR2 YYEKEE (reference sequence). Trimming took off 5 bases at V and 0 bases at J, with 17 bases between the two ends. The CDR3 is 16 residues long. The CDR3 loop is CASRSSGVTANYGYTF. The CDR3 bases are TGTGCCAGCAGATCATCGGGGGTGACAGCTAACTATGGCTACACCTTC.

In nucleotides, the CDR3 is TGCGCCAGCAGCCAAGTGAGCGGCGACAGGGGCGAATTCTCTGGAAACACCATATATTTT. Its translation is CASSQVSGDRGEFSGNTIYF. The rearrangement links TRBV4-1 to TRBJ1-3; TRBD1 aligns across 8 bases. The V gene end was trimmed by 1 base and the J gene end by 0 bases; junction bases not matched to a gene: 14. Germline V gene lookup returns CDR1 MGHRA and CDR2 YSYEKL. The CDR3 consists of 20 residues.

A few counts support this clone. Compared with germline, one end of the junction differs, possibly owing to a read error. CDR3 bases: TGTGCCAGCAGTTTATCGGACAGAGAACGCACAACATTC. Protein: CASSLSDRERTTF. V is TRBV28 and J is TRBJ2-7; weak D call: TRBD1 (6 bases). The CDR3 extends over 13 amino acids. CDR1 and CDR2 from the germline V gene are MDHEN and SYDVKM.

CDR3 sequence reads: CASSLVGTGLDEQFF. DNA for the CDR3: TGCGCCAGCAGCTTGGTAGGGACAGGGTTGGATGAGCAGTTCTTC. The chain carries TRBV5-1 and TRBJ2-1; 9 nucleotides match TRBD1. The V segment lost 0 bases and the J segment 8 bases; nucleotides outside the gene matches: 6. The germline V gene encodes CDR1 SGHRS and CDR2 YFSETQ. The CDR3 contains 15 residues.

The CDR3 loop is CASSLGGGGRDNEQFF. CDR3 DNA: TGCGCCAGCAGCCTTGGAGGAGGAGGTAGGGACAATGAGCAGTTCTTC. V is TRBV4-3 and J is TRBJ2-1; weak D call: TRBD2 (5 bases). The CDR3 sequence is 16 residues long. Germline lookup yields CDR1 LGHNA and CDR2 YSLEER. V lost 4 bases and J lost 5, with 18 bases in between.

V and J are TRBV21-1 and TRBJ1-3. TRBV21-1 represents a pseudogene. This CDR3 is 15 amino acids long. This chain's CDR3 is CASTLGAREGHTIYF. DNA for the CDR3: TGTGCCAGCACCCTGGGGGCCAGGGAGGGACACACCATATATTTT.

The rearrangement links TRBV18 to TRBJ2-7; TRBD1 aligns across 8 bases. The CDR3 sequence is 15 residues long. Germline assignment: CDR1 KGHSH and CDR2 LQKENI. V lost 3 bases to trimming and J lost 5 bases; unmatched junction nucleotides: 9. CDR3 in DNA: TGTGCCAGCTCACCTCGGACAGGGTTCGGGAACGAGCAGTACTTC. Translating gives CASSPRTGFGNEQYF.

This clone is a singleton in its sample. The chain carries TRBV7-2 and TRBJ1-5; 10 bases are shared with TRBD1. The CDR3 extends over 15 amino acids. Germline CDR1 reads SGHTA; CDR2 reads FQGNSA. The junction had 1 base not matched to a gene; V was cut back by 1 base and J by 4 bases. CDR3 region: CASSLGTGGNQPQHF. The CDR3 DNA reads as TGTGCCAGCAGCTTAGGGACAGGGGGAAATCAGCCCCAGCATTTT.

The rearrangement joins TRBV19 to TRBJ2-5; D perhaps matches TRBD2 (5 bases). There are 12 residues in the CDR3. Trimming pared 6 bases from V and 2 bases from J, leaving 7 bases between. The germline CDR1 and CDR2 sequences are LNHDA and SQIVND (reference sequence). The CDR3 protein is CASRGLQETQYF. CDR3 in DNA: TGTGCCAGTAGAGGACTTCAAGAGACCCAGTACTTC.

This rearrangement joins TRBV11-2 to TRBJ1-5; D gene uncertain. The CDR3 loop spans 17 amino acids. Trimming left V 0 bases short and J 5 bases short, with 17 bases between. Germline assignment: CDR1 SGHAT and CDR2 FQNNGV. The CDR3 region has the DNA TGTGCCAGCAGCTTAGATAGGATTTCAGGAAAAGATCAGCCCCAGCATTTT. This codes for CASSLDRISGKDQPQHF.

This chain uses TRBV18 with TRBJ2-5; D is unresolved. CDR3 size: 14 residues. In germline, CDR1 is KGHSH, CDR2 LQKENI. V was cut by 2 bases and J by 5 bases, with 12 bases left in between. Here the CDR3 reads CASSPRRIGETQYF. DNA for the CDR3: TGTGCCAGCTCACCAAGACGGATCGGGGAGACCCAGTACTTC. The whole variable domain, remainder taken from reference TRBV18 and TRBJ2-5, is NAGVMQNPRHLVRRRGQEARLRCSPMKGHSHVYWYRQLPEEGLKFMVYLQKENIIDESGMPKERFSAEFPKEGPSILRIQQVVRGDSAAYFCASSPRRIGETQYFGPGTRLLVL.

The chain joins TRBV11-2 to TRBJ1-2; D might be TRBD1 (5 bases). This CDR3 is 16 amino acids long. V dropped 1 base and J dropped 0 bases, with 12 bases sitting between them. Germline V gives CDR1 SGHAT, CDR2 FQNNGV. The CDR3: CASSLGGGVANYGYTF. CDR3 coding DNA: TGTGCCAGCAGCTTAGGAGGAGGGGTAGCTAACTATGGCTACACCTTC.